The 6 T cell receptor beta chains in this list originate from one sample, sequenced in a study of cytomegalovirus exposure and HLA in healthy donors. The PCR ran on 60 Vbeta and 13 Jbeta primers. Profiling relied on immunoSEQ multiplex PCR, and the TCRdb table lists in-frame clones only, not all of them. The table has about 190,000 clones, about nine tenths seen once. Sequencing was performed on PBMCs. Receptors originate from a boy aged 2 to 10 in good health and CMV-seronegative.

This chain connects TRBV25-1 to TRBJ2-7; D is perhaps TRBD2 (6 bases). CDR3 length equals 13 residues. V was trimmed by 7 bases and J by 2 bases, leaving 12 bases between them. CDR1 MGHDK and CDR2 SYGVNS come from the germline V gene. CDR3 sequence: CASNGEETYEQYF. The CDR3 DNA reads as TGTGCCAGCAACGGGGAGGAGACCTACGAGCAGTACTTC.

The gene calls are TRBV6-5 and TRBJ2-7; D possibly corresponds to TRBD1 (6 bases). This CDR3 spans 14 amino acids. V lost 10 bases, J lost 2 bases, and 18 bases lay in between. CDR1 and CDR2 from the germline V gene are MNHEY and SVGAGI. CDR3 nucleotide sequence: TGTGCCACCGCAGCGTCAGGGGTACCCTACGAGCAGTACTTC. It yields the protein CATAASGVPYEQYF.

This clone appeared a single time. The chain couples TRBV27 to TRBJ2-7; unclear D gene. The CDR3 covers 17 residues. CDR1 MNHEY and CDR2 SMNVEV come from the germline V gene (reference sequence). Deletions cut 6 bases from V and 6 bases from J, with 27 bases between. CDR3 coding DNA: TGTGCCAGCAGCCTAAATCCAGGAAGTCTTCCTTTCTCCGAGCAGTACTTC. It translates to CASSLNPGSLPFSEQYF.

V and J are TRBV19 and TRBJ1-3; D gene uncertain. Germline assignment: CDR1 LNHDA and CDR2 SQIVND (reference sequence). This CDR3 region has 15 residues. The V gene lost 0 bases and the J gene lost 0 bases, with 6 bases spanning the gap. The CDR3 sequence is CASSIDTVSGNTIYF. The CDR3 DNA reads TGTGCCAGTAGTATAGATACAGTCTCTGGAAACACCATATATTTT.

This chain links TRBV30 with TRBJ1-6; 10 bases agree with TRBD1. The CDR3 covers 16 residues. After removal of 3 bases from V and 5 bases from J, the junction contained 7 bases not matched to a gene. In germline, CDR1 is GTSNPN, CDR2 SVGIG (reference sequence). CDR3 nucleotide sequence: TGTGCCTGGAGCCGTCCCGGGACAGGGGATAATTCACCCCTCCACTTT. It codes for CAWSRPGTGDNSPLHF.

This sequence joins TRBV30 and TRBJ2-7; D is uncertain. The V and J ends lost 0 bases and 6 bases respectively, with 18 bases between them. Germline lookup yields CDR1 GTSNPN and CDR2 SVGIG (reference sequence). The CDR3 is 15 amino acids. The CDR3 nucleotides read TGTGCCTGGAGTGTACGAGGTGAGAGATCTGCCGAGCAGTACTTC. Protein product: CAWSVRGERSAEQYF.